This TCR beta chain was recorded in a study of blood T cell repertoires in COVID-19. Assay used: immunoSEQ multiplex PCR; TCRdb lists only in-frame clones, some missing. The table shows under 200,000 clones, with 75% to 90% occurring only once. V lost 0 bases and J lost 3; bases outside the gene matches: 4. The germline gives CDR1 SGHRS, CDR2 YFSETQ. The CDR3 is 15 amino acids. V and J are TRBV5-1 and TRBJ2-7, with 9 bases matching TRBD2. This clonotype originated in an older woman who had recovered from COVID-19. What was sequenced was PBMCs or T cells enriched from blood (not recorded which). The CDR3 is CASSLDLAGSYEQYF. The DNA of the CDR3 is TGCGCCAGCAGCTTGGATCTAGCGGGAAGCTACGAGCAGTACTTC.